Here is one T cell receptor beta chain with its context. This entry comes from a study of T cell changes during pregnancy in multiple sclerosis. Method: immunoSEQ multiplex PCR; TCRdb's copy keeps in-frame clones and lacks some. The sample yields about 44,000 clones, about 93% seen once. Germline V CDR1 and CDR2: MNHEY, SVGAGI. The CDR3 sequence is 15 residues long. The V end lost 0 bases, the J end lost 0 bases, and 6 bases lay between the germline ends. V gene TRBV6-5 combines with J gene TRBJ1-3; D might be TRBD1 (6 bases). This material consisted of CD4+ T cells from peripheral blood mononuclear cells, taken before pregnancy. This TCR was sampled from a female donor with multiple sclerosis, enrolled in a pregnancy study. This CDR3 reads CASSYSGASGNTIYF. The DNA for the CDR3 is TGTGCCAGCAGTTACTCGGGGGCCTCTGGAAACACCATATATTTT.